The rows below give T cell receptor beta chains drawn from one sample of a study of T cells after yellow fever vaccination. TCRdb redid the calling of the 5' RACE reads with MiXCR, one entry per CDR3 protein. In the table there are hundreds of thousands of distinct CDR3 sequences, roughly 12% of which are singletons. The sequencing here drew on PBMCs, taken on the day of the first yellow fever vaccination. These receptor sequences come from a man between 18 and 29 years old who received the YFV17D yellow fever vaccine. The CDR3 runs from the conserved cysteine through the conserved F or W. The D gene is left open where the match is weak. Clone size, where shown, is once, few, many, or a class for clones that have expanded.

abundance: few
j_gene: TRBJ1-1
d_gene: NA
len: 13
v_gene: TRBV4-1
CDR3nt: TGCGCCAGCACCCCAGAGTTGCGGACTGAAGCTTTCTTT
CDR3aa: CASTPELRTEAFF

abundance: few
j_gene: TRBJ1-1
d_gene: NA
len: 13
v_gene: TRBV12-3/TRBV12-4
CDR3nt: TGTGCCAGCAGCGGGGAAGGGTCGACTGAAGCTTTCTTT
CDR3aa: CASSGEGSTEAFF

abundance: NA
j_gene: TRBJ2-2
d_gene: NA
len: 14
v_gene: TRBV19
CDR3nt: TGTGCCAGTCAACCACAACTCGATGCCGGGGAGCTGTTTTTT
CDR3aa: CASQPQLDAGELFF

abundance: few
j_gene: TRBJ1-5
d_gene: TRBD1
len: 15
v_gene: TRBV5-1
CDR3nt: TGCGCCAGCAGCGAGGGACAGGGGATAGGTCAGCCCCAGCATTTT
CDR3aa: CASSEGQGIGQPQHF

abundance: NA
j_gene: TRBJ2-2
d_gene: NA
len: 14
v_gene: TRBV12-3/TRBV12-4
CDR3nt: TGTGCCAGCAGAGTTTATGATCGGACCGGGGAGCTGTTTTTT
CDR3aa: CASRVYDRTGELFF

abundance: few
j_gene: TRBJ1-5
d_gene: TRBD1
len: 14
v_gene: TRBV2
CDR3nt: TGTGCCAGCAAACCCGGGACAGGGCATCAGCCCCAGCATTTT
CDR3aa: CASKPGTGHQPQHF

abundance: NA
j_gene: TRBJ1-1
d_gene: NA
len: 13
v_gene: TRBV7-7
CDR3nt: TGTGCCAGCAGCCGGCAAGCGAACACTGAAGCTTTCTTT
CDR3aa: CASSRQANTEAFF

abundance: many
j_gene: TRBJ2-5
d_gene: NA
len: 14
v_gene: TRBV5-1
CDR3nt: TGCGCCAGCAGAAACGGACCGAGCCAAGAGACCCAGTACTTC
CDR3aa: CASRNGPSQETQYF

abundance: NA
j_gene: TRBJ1-1
d_gene: TRBD1
len: 13
v_gene: TRBV27
CDR3nt: TGTGCCAGCAGTCTGACGGGACAGGGTCGGTCTTTCTTT
CDR3aa: CASSLTGQGRSFF

abundance: few
j_gene: TRBJ2-3
d_gene: NA
len: 15
v_gene: TRBV7-8
CDR3nt: TGTGCCAGCAGCTTTGAGGGGGGAAGCACAGATACGCAGTATTTT
CDR3aa: CASSFEGGSTDTQYF

abundance: few
j_gene: TRBJ2-3
d_gene: NA
len: 14
v_gene: TRBV6-5
CDR3nt: TGTGCCAGCAGTTCCTCGACCGGCACAGATACGCAGTATTTT
CDR3aa: CASSSSTGTDTQYF

abundance: many
j_gene: TRBJ2-7
d_gene: TRBD1
len: 13
v_gene: TRBV10-3
CDR3nt: TGTGCCATCAGTGGAAACAGGGGGTACGAGCAGTACTTC
CDR3aa: CAISGNRGYEQYF

abundance: NA
j_gene: TRBJ2-7
d_gene: TRBD1
len: 15
v_gene: TRBV6-2/TRBV6-3
CDR3nt: TGTGCCAGCAGTTACTCGGCAGGGGGCCGGCTCGAGCAGTACTTC
CDR3aa: CASSYSAGGRLEQYF

abundance: NA
j_gene: TRBJ2-1
d_gene: NA
len: 13
v_gene: TRBV7-2
CDR3nt: TGTGCCAGCAGCTCCCCCGGGGGCTTTGAGCAGTTCTTC
CDR3aa: CASSSPGGFEQFF

abundance: many
j_gene: TRBJ2-2
d_gene: NA
len: 13
v_gene: TRBV5-1
CDR3nt: TGCGCCGGACGGGACCCGAACACCGGGGAGCTGTTTTTT
CDR3aa: CAGRDPNTGELFF

abundance: few
j_gene: TRBJ2-1
d_gene: TRBD2
len: 16
v_gene: TRBV5-1
CDR3nt: TGCGCCAGCAGCGTCATTAGCGGGGGGAGTTACAATGAGCAGTTCTTC
CDR3aa: CASSVISGGSYNEQFF

abundance: few
j_gene: TRBJ1-1
d_gene: NA
len: 12
v_gene: TRBV5-6
CDR3nt: TGTGCCAGCAGCTTGTACCTTAAGGCAGCTTTCTTT
CDR3aa: CASSLYLKAAFF

abundance: NA
j_gene: TRBJ2-1
d_gene: NA
len: 15
v_gene: TRBV10-3
CDR3nt: TGTGCCATCAGTGAGTCGTATGGAGTCAACAATGAGCAGTTCTTC
CDR3aa: CAISESYGVNNEQFF

abundance: NA
j_gene: TRBJ2-1
d_gene: TRBD2
len: 15
v_gene: TRBV11-2
CDR3nt: TGTGCCAGCAGCTCCATAGCGGGGCACTACAATGAGCAGTTCTTC
CDR3aa: CASSSIAGHYNEQFF

abundance: few
j_gene: TRBJ2-2
d_gene: TRBD2
len: 16
v_gene: TRBV20-1
CDR3nt: TGCAGTGCTAGAGTGTTGCGCGGGGGGATAGACGGGGAGCTGTTTTTT
CDR3aa: CSARVLRGGIDGELFF

abundance: NA
j_gene: TRBJ1-2
d_gene: NA
len: 12
v_gene: TRBV7-2
CDR3nt: TGTGCCAGCACCATTAATGGGGAGGGCTACACCTTC
CDR3aa: CASTINGEGYTF

abundance: few
j_gene: TRBJ1-2
d_gene: NA
len: 15
v_gene: TRBV7-2
CDR3nt: TGTGCCAGCACCCCCCGCCCGGATGCCGCCTATGGCTACACCTTC
CDR3aa: CASTPRPDAAYGYTF

abundance: NA
j_gene: TRBJ2-1
d_gene: NA
len: 13
v_gene: TRBV6-2/TRBV6-3
CDR3nt: TGTGCCAGCAGTCCCACACCCTACAATGAGCAGTTCTTC
CDR3aa: CASSPTPYNEQFF

abundance: many
j_gene: TRBJ2-7
d_gene: TRBD1
len: 14
v_gene: TRBV18
CDR3nt: TGTGCCAGCTCGACGGGACAGGGGGCTTACGAGCAGTACTTC
CDR3aa: CASSTGQGAYEQYF

abundance: few
j_gene: TRBJ1-2
d_gene: NA
len: 12
v_gene: TRBV7-3
CDR3nt: TGTGCCAGCAGCCCCGGGGGGTCCGGCTACACCTTC
CDR3aa: CASSPGGSGYTF

abundance: few
j_gene: TRBJ2-4
d_gene: TRBD2
len: 14
v_gene: TRBV12-3/TRBV12-4
CDR3nt: TGTGCCAGCAGTTTACGGGGGGTTAAAAACATTCAGTACTTC
CDR3aa: CASSLRGVKNIQYF

abundance: once
j_gene: TRBJ2-3
d_gene: NA
len: 14
v_gene: TRBV20-1
CDR3nt: TGCAGTGCTAGGGGACGAGTACGCACAGATACGCAGTATTTT
CDR3aa: CSARGRVRTDTQYF

abundance: many
j_gene: TRBJ1-4
d_gene: NA
len: 13
v_gene: TRBV7-2
CDR3nt: TGTGCCAGCAGCTCATTCCAGGGCGAAAAACTGTTTTTT
CDR3aa: CASSSFQGEKLFF

abundance: NA
j_gene: TRBJ1-3
d_gene: NA
len: 13
v_gene: TRBV12-3/TRBV12-4
CDR3nt: TGTGCCAGCAGTCCCCTCCGGGCCGCTGGGCGGGATTTT
CDR3aa: CASSPLRAAGRDF

abundance: few
j_gene: TRBJ1-3
d_gene: NA
len: 13
v_gene: TRBV20-1
CDR3nt: TGCAGTGCTCCCCCCCACTCTGGAAACACCATATATTTT
CDR3aa: CSAPPHSGNTIYF

abundance: NA
j_gene: TRBJ2-7
d_gene: NA
len: 14
v_gene: TRBV19
CDR3nt: TGTGCCAGTAGCTCAGGCTTAAGGTTGTGTGAGCAGTACTTC
CDR3aa: CASSSGLRLCEQYF

abundance: NA
j_gene: TRBJ1-1
d_gene: NA
len: 15
v_gene: TRBV4-1
CDR3nt: TGCGCCAGCAGCCACGTTGGGAGGGGGAACACTGAAGCTTTCTTT
CDR3aa: CASSHVGRGNTEAFF

abundance: many
j_gene: TRBJ2-7
d_gene: NA
len: 12
v_gene: TRBV18
CDR3nt: TGTGCCAGCTCACCAAGTAGCCGAGAGCAGTACTTC
CDR3aa: CASSPSSREQYF

abundance: few
j_gene: TRBJ1-2
d_gene: TRBD1
len: 15
v_gene: TRBV9
CDR3nt: TGTGCCAGCAGCCCCAGGGACAGGGGGCTCTATGGCTACACCTTC
CDR3aa: CASSPRDRGLYGYTF

abundance: many
j_gene: TRBJ2-1
d_gene: NA
len: 11
v_gene: TRBV5-1
CDR3nt: TGCGCCAGCAGCTTGGAGAATGAGCAGTTCTTC
CDR3aa: CASSLENEQFF

abundance: NA
j_gene: TRBJ2-5
d_gene: TRBD2
len: 14
v_gene: TRBV20-1
CDR3nt: TGCAGTGCACCCCGACTAGCGGGGGGAGAGACCCAGTACTTC
CDR3aa: CSAPRLAGGETQYF

abundance: NA
j_gene: TRBJ1-1
d_gene: NA
len: 13
v_gene: TRBV7-9
CDR3nt: TGTGCCAGCAGCCCCTACGGCGCAGGGGAAGCTTTCTTT
CDR3aa: CASSPYGAGEAFF

abundance: NA
j_gene: TRBJ2-1
d_gene: NA
len: 14
v_gene: TRBV18
CDR3nt: TGTGCCAGCTCACCCGGGTCCCGATACAATGAGCAGTTCTTC
CDR3aa: CASSPGSRYNEQFF

abundance: NA
j_gene: TRBJ1-1
d_gene: NA
len: 14
v_gene: TRBV5-1
CDR3nt: TGCGCCAGCAGCTTGGGACGGGCGAACACTGAAGCTTTCTTT
CDR3aa: CASSLGRANTEAFF

abundance: NA
j_gene: TRBJ2-3
d_gene: TRBD2
len: 17
v_gene: TRBV6-1
CDR3nt: TGTGCCAGCAGTCTTGGACTAGCGGGGGGGATGGTGGATACGCAGTATTTT
CDR3aa: CASSLGLAGGMVDTQYF

abundance: NA
j_gene: TRBJ1-1
d_gene: NA
len: 14
v_gene: TRBV10-3
CDR3nt: TGTGCCATCAGACAAGGGCCCATGGGGACTGAAGCTTTCTTT
CDR3aa: CAIRQGPMGTEAFF

abundance: few
j_gene: TRBJ2-7
d_gene: NA
len: 14
v_gene: TRBV5-1
CDR3nt: TGCGCCAGCAGCTTGGCTGGGGCCCCCAACGAGCAGTACTTC
CDR3aa: CASSLAGAPNEQYF

abundance: few
j_gene: TRBJ2-7
d_gene: NA
len: 11
v_gene: TRBV5-5
CDR3nt: TGTGCCAGCAGCGTTACCTACGAGCAGTACTTC
CDR3aa: CASSVTYEQYF

abundance: few
j_gene: TRBJ2-1
d_gene: NA
len: 10
v_gene: TRBV29-1
CDR3nt: TGCAGCGTTCCAGGGCCCGAACTGTTCTTC
CDR3aa: CSVPGPELFF

abundance: NA
j_gene: TRBJ2-7
d_gene: NA
len: 14
v_gene: TRBV12-3/TRBV12-4
CDR3nt: TGTGCCAGCAGTTCCGCGACAGCCAAGGACGAGCAGTACTTC
CDR3aa: CASSSATAKDEQYF

abundance: few
j_gene: TRBJ2-1
d_gene: TRBD1
len: 17
v_gene: TRBV7-9
CDR3nt: TGTGCCAGCAGCTCCCAAGGACAGGGGGCTAGATACAATGAGCAGTTCTTC
CDR3aa: CASSSQGQGARYNEQFF

abundance: NA
j_gene: TRBJ2-1
d_gene: NA
len: 16
v_gene: TRBV6-4
CDR3nt: TGTGCCAGCAGTGACCATACCCGAAGCTCCTACAATGAGCAGTTCTTC
CDR3aa: CASSDHTRSSYNEQFF